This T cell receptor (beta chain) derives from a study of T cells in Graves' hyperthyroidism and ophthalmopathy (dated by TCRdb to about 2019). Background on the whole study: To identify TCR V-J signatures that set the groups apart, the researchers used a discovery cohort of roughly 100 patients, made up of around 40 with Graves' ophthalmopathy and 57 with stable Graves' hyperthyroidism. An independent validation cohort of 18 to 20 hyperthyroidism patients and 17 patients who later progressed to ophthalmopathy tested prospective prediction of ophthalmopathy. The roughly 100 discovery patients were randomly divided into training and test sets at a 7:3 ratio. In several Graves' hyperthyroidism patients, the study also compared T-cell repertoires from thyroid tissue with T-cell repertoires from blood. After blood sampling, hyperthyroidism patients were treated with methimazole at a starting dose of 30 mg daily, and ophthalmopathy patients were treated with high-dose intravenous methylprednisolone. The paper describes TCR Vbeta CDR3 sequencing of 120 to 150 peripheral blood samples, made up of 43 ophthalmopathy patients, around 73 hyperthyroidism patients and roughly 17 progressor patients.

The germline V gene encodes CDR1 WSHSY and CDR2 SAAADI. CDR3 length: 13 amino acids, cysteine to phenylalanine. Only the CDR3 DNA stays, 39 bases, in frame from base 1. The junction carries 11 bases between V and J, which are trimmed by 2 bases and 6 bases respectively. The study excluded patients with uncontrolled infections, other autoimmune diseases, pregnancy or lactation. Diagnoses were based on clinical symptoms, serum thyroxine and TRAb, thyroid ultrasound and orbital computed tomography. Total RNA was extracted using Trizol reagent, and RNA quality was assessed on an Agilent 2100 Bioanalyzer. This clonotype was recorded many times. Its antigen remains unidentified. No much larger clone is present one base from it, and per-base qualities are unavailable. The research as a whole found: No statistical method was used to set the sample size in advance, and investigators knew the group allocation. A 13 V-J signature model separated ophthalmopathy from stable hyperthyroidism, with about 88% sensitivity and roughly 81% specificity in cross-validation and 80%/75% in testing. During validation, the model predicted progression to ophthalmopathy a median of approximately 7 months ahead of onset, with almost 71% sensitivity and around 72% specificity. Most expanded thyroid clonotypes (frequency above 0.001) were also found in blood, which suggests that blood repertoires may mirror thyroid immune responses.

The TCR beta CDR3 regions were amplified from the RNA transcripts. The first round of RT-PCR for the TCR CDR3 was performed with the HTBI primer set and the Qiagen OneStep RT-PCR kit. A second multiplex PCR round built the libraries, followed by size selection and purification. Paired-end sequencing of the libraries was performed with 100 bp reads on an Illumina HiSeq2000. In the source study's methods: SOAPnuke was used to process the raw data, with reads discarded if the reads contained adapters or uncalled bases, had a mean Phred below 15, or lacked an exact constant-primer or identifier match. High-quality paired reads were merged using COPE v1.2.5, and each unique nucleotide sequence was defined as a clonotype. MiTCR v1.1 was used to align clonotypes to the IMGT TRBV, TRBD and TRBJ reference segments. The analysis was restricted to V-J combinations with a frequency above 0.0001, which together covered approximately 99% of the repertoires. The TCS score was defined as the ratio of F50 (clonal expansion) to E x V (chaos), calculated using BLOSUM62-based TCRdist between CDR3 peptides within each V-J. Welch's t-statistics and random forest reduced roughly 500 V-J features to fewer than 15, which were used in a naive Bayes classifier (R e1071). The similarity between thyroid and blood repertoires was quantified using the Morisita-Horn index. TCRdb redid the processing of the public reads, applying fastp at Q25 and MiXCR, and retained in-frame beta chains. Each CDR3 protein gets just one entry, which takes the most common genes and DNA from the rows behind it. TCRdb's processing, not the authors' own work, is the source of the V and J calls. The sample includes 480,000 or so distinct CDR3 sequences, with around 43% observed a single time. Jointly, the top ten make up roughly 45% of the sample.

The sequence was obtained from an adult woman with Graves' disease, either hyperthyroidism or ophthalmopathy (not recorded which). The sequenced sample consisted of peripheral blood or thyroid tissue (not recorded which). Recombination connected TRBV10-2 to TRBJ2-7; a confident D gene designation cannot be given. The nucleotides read TGCGCCAGCAGTGAGCCAGGAGTCATCGAGCAGTACTTC. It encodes CASSEPGVIEQYF.